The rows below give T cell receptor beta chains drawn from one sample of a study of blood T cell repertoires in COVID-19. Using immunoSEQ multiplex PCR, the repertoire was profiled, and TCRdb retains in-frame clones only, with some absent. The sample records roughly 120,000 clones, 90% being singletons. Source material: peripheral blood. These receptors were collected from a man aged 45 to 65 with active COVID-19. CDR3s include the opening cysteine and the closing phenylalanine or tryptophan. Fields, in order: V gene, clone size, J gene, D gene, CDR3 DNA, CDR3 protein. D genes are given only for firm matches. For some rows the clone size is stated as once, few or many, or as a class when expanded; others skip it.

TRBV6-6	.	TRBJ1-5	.	TGTGCCAGCAAAGGGGGGGCTCAGCCCCAGCATTTT	CASKGGAQPQHF
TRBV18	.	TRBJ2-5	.	TGTGCCAGCTCACCTGGACTACCGTACCAAGAGACCCAGTACTTC	CASSPGLPYQETQYF
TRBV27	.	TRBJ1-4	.	TGTGCCAGCAGTTCCGGGAGACTAACAACTAATGAAAAACTGTTTTTT	CASSSGRLTTNEKLFF
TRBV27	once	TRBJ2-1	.	TGTGCCAGCCGGCTCACAGGGACCCCTAGCCATGAGCAGTTCTTC	CASRLTGTPSHEQFF
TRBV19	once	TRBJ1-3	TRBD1	TGTGCCGCAAACAGGGGCTGGTACTCTGGAAACACCATATATTTT	CAANRGWYSGNTIYF
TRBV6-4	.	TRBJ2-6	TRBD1	TGTGCCAGCAGCCCAAGTAAGACAGGGAAAATATTCTCTGGGGCCAACGTCCTGACTTTC	CASSPSKTGKIFSGANVLTF
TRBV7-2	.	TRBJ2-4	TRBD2	TGTGCCAGCAGCTTACGTCTAGCGGGGGGCCTCGCCCCAAGCAGTCAGTACTTC	CASSLRLAGGLAPSSQYF
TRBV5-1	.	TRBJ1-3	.	TGCGCCAGCAGCCCGGAGACGGCTTCTGGAAACACCATATATTTT	CASSPETASGNTIYF
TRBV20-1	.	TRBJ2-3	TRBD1	TGCAGTGCTAGTCGACAGGGCATAGGAGATACGCAGTATTTT	CSASRQGIGDTQYF
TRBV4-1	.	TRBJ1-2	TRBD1	TGCGCCAGCAGCCAAGAAATGGCAGGGGGCTACTATGGCTACACCTTC	CASSQEMAGGYYGYTF